This paragraph reports one T cell receptor beta chain. The sample comes from a study of control samples from healthy donors and cancer patients. The method was immunoSEQ multiplex PCR; TCRdb's version includes in-frame clones alone and lacks a portion of them. The table includes roughly 100,000 clones, approximately 90% detected once. Sequencing was carried out using PBMCs. The receptor comes from a man in his fifties or sixties with lung cancer.

The CDR3 region is CASSQIINKETQYF. The CDR3 DNA reads TGCGCCAGCAGCCAAATCATAAATAAAGAGACCCAGTACTTC. The chain carries TRBV4-1 and TRBJ2-5; D unresolved. The germline CDR1 and CDR2 sequences are MGHRA and YSYEKL. CDR3 length equals 14 residues. Trimming left V 2 bases short and J 3 bases short, with 10 bases between.